This T cell receptor beta chain was observed in a study of blood T cell repertoires in COVID-19. About the research overall: Sites in the United States, Italy and Spain provided acute and convalescent COVID-19 samples. The cDNA or gDNA used as material had been derived from T cells, B-cell-depleted T cells, or PBMCs.

Original analysis: Amplifying reference gene primers gave estimates of nucleated cell counts. Assay used: immunoSEQ multiplex PCR; TCRdb lists only in-frame clones, some missing. V, J and clone size reflect that table, while D and trimming were determined from the DNA. The table has about 260,000 clones, 80% to 90% seen once. V dropped 3 bases and J dropped 5 bases, with 10 bases sitting between them. Germline CDR1 PRHDT, CDR2 FYEKMQ (reference sequence). The CDR3 is made up of 14 amino acids. The study assigned cohorts using participant-reported clinical history. The source is a man aged 50-60 years who had been exposed to COVID-19. V gene TRBV13 combines with J gene TRBJ1-4, with unresolved D. Sequences were obtained from PBMCs or T cells enriched from blood (not recorded which). CDR3 region: CASSFSVSNEKLFF. The CDR3 coding sequence is TGTGCCAGCAGCTTTTCGGTCTCAAATGAAAAACTGTTTTTT.